This TCR beta chain was sequenced in a study of T cell repertoires in cytomegalovirus infection. Study findings and constraints: Using cumulative public TCR beta family frequency, the authors identified those who carried CMV together with the relevant HLA.

This clonotype has only a few counts. What it binds is unknown. TCRdb independently ran MiXCR on the reads; one entry per CDR3 protein. The sample carries approximately 730,000 distinct CDR3 sequences, roughly 30% recorded once. Germline CDR1 MNHEY, CDR2 SMNVEV (reference sequence). The CDR3 runs to 14 residues. Trimming cost V 6 bases and J 0 bases; bases outside gene matches: 2. The rearrangement joins TRBV27 to TRBJ1-1; 9 bases agree with TRBD1. This TCR derives from a human donor in good health (CMV status not recorded). Some clones in this sample may be carry-over from other donors' samples. Sequenced here: cultured PBMCs, sampled from culture after CMV antigen stimulation. CDR3 nucleotides: TGTGCCAGCAGGACAGGGGGGATGAACACTGAAGCTTTCTTT. Its protein product is CASRTGGMNTEAFF.